This TCR beta chain was captured by sequencing in a study of T cells in Graves' hyperthyroidism and ophthalmopathy. Study-level points and caveats: The model made its ophthalmopathy prediction, and onset followed a median about 6 months later. From stable hyperthyroidism, ophthalmopathy was set apart by a 13 V-J model.

The germline CDR1 and CDR2 sequences are SGHRS and YFSETQ. J was trimmed by 3 bases and V by 3 bases; bases with no gene match: 6. The CDR3 is 15 residues long. This clonotype was recorded a few times. What it recognizes is unknown. Uncontrolled infections, other autoimmune diseases, pregnancy or lactation led to exclusion of patients. Each 10 ml fresh peripheral blood draw supplied the PBMCs. The TCR beta CDR3 regions underwent amplification using RNA transcripts as the source. The HTBI primer set drove a first-round RT-PCR of the TCR CDR3. From the multiplex PCR reads, TCRdb called clonotypes with MiXCR, one entry per CDR3 protein. The sample lists about 640,000 distinct CDR3 sequences, roughly 20% occurring once.

The chain carries TRBV5-1 and TRBJ2-3; 8 bases agree with TRBD1. The sample was blood. This clonotype originated in a man aged 25 to 40 with Graves' ophthalmopathy. CDR3 residues: CASSSGQVTTDTQYF. The CDR3 nucleotides read TGCGCCAGCAGCTCGGGACAGGTGACAACAGATACGCAGTATTTT.